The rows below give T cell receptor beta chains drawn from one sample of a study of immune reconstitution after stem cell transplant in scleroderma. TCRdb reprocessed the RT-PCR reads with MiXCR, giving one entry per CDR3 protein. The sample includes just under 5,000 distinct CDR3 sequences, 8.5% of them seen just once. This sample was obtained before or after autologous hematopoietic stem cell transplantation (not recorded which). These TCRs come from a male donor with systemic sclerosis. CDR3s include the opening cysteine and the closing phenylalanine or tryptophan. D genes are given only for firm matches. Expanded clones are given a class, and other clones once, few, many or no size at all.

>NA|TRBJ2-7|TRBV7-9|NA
CASSLGGVGYEQYF
TGTGCCAGCAGCCTGGGGGGAGTGGGCTACGAGCAGTACTTC
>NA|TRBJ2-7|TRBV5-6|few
CASSLTRQFILYATYEQYF
TGTGCCAGCAGCTTGACTCGACAGTTCATTCTTTATGCGACCTACGAGCAGTACTTC
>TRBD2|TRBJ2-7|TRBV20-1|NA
CSAYGLAGNEQYF
TGCAGTGCCTACGGACTAGCGGGAAACGAGCAGTACTTC
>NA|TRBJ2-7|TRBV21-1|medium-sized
CASSKVVAGVRKQYF
TGTGCCAGCAGCAAAGTGGTAGCGGGAGTGAGAAAGCAGTACTTC
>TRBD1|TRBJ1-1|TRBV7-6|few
CASSEGQGFTEAFF
TGTGCCAGCAGTGAGGGACAGGGGTTCACTGAAGCTTTCTTT
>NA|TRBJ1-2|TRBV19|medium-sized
CASSIAGQPGYGYTF
TGTGCCAGTAGTATAGCCGGGCAGCCCGGCTATGGCTACACCTTC
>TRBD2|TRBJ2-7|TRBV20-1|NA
CSARDGTSGVLYEQYF
TGCAGTGCTAGAGATGGGACTAGCGGGGTACTCTACGAGCAGTACTTC
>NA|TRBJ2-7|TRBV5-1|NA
CASYKPRTYEQYF
TGCGCCAGCTATAAACCGCGTACCTACGAGCAGTACTTC
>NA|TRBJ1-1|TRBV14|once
CASSRTVMNTEAFF
TGTGCCAGCAGCCGGACAGTGATGAACACTGAAGCTTTCTTT
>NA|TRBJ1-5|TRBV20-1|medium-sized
CSAGRELGNQPQHF
TGCAGTGCTGGACGGGAGCTGGGCAATCAGCCCCAGCATTTT
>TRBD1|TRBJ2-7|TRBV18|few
CASSPPSTGGLSYEQYF
TGTGCCAGCTCACCACCAAGTACAGGGGGGCTCTCCTACGAGCAGTACTTC
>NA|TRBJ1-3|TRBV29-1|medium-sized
CSAWGGAGNTIYF
TGCAGCGCCTGGGGGGGTGCTGGAAACACCATATATTTT
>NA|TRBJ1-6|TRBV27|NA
CASSPWQGPSAPLHF
TGTGCCAGCAGCCCCTGGCAGGGACCATCGGCGCCCCTCCACTTT
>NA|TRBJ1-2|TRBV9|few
CASSVGVVDYGYTF
TGTGCCAGCAGCGTAGGGGTTGTGGACTATGGCTACACCTTC
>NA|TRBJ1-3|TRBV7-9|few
CASSLQAASGNTIYF
TGTGCCAGCAGCTTACAGGCGGCCTCTGGAAACACCATATATTTT
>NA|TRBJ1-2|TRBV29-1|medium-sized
CSVWTANYGYTF
TGCAGCGTATGGACAGCTAACTATGGCTACACCTTC
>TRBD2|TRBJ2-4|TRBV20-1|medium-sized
CSASSRLAGGDIQYF
TGCAGTGCTAGCTCTAGACTAGCGGGGGGAGACATTCAGTACTTC
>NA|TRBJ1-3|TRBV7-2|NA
CASSIQGLGDTIYF
TGTGCCAGCAGCATACAGGGACTTGGAGACACCATATATTTT
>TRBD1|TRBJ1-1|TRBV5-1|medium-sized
CASSPGQGGTTEAFF
TGCGCCAGCAGCCCGGGACAGGGAGGAACCACTGAAGCTTTCTTT
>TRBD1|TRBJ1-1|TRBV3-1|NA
CASSQERKGQLF
TGTGCCAGCAGCCAAGAAAGGAAGGGACAGTTATTT
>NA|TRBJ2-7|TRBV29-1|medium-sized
CSVVEGATYEQYF
TGCAGCGTTGTGGAGGGGGCTACCTACGAGCAGTACTTC
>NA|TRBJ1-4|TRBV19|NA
CASKTIGTTGEKLFF
TGTGCCAGTAAGACGATAGGGACCACAGGTGAAAAACTGTTTTTT
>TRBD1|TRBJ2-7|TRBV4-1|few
CASSPGTGAKYEQYF
TGCGCCAGCAGCCCCGGGACAGGGGCAAAGTACGAGCAGTACTTC
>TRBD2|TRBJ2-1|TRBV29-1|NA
CSALPGLASYNEQFF
TGCAGCGCCCTACCGGGACTAGCGTCCTACAATGAGCAGTTCTTC
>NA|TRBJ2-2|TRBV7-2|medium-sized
CASSRGGDNTGELFF
TGTGCCAGCAGCCGCGGTGGGGACAACACCGGGGAGCTGTTTTTT
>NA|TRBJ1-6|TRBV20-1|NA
CSAKILRVAETPLHF
TGCAGTGCTAAAATTTTAAGGGTAGCGGAGACACCCCTCCACTTT
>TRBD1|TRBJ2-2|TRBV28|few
CASSRRAYRGRTGELFF
TGTGCCAGCAGCCGAAGGGCGTACAGGGGGCGCACCGGGGAGCTGTTTTTT
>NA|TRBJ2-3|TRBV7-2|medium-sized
CASSLGTGRTDTQYF
TGTGCCAGCAGCTTAGGAACAGGGCGCACAGATACGCAGTATTTT
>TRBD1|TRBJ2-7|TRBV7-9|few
CASSPPEGTGPYEQYF
TGTGCCAGCAGTCCCCCCGAGGGGACAGGCCCCTACGAGCAGTACTTC
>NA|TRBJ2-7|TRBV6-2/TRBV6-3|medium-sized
CASSPSPGTSYEQYF
TGTGCCAGCAGTCCCTCCCCCGGGACATCCTACGAGCAGTACTTC
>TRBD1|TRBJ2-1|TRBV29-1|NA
CSVGPGQGSRAYNEQFF
TGCAGCGTTGGGCCGGGACAGGGATCGAGGGCTTACAATGAGCAGTTCTTC
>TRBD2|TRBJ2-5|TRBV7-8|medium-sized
CASSLGSGGARETQYF
TGTGCCAGCAGCCTCGGTAGCGGGGGGGCACGAGAGACCCAGTACTTC
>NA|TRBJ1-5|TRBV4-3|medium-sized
CASSPGRGSNQPQHF
TGCGCCAGCAGCCCGGGGCGGGGGAGCAATCAGCCCCAGCATTTT
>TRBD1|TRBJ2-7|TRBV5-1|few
CASSSDRVGEQYF
TGCGCCAGCAGCTCGGACAGGGTGGGGGAGCAGTACTTC
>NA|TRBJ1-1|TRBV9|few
CASSVLERRGEAFF
TGTGCCAGCAGCGTACTGGAGCGCAGGGGAGAAGCTTTCTTT
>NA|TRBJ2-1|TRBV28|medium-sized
CASRGTLRVNEQFF
TGTGCCAGCAGGGGGACACTGAGGGTCAATGAGCAGTTCTTC
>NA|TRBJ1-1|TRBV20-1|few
CSARDEGAGAFF
TGCAGTGCTAGAGATGAGGGTGCAGGGGCTTTCTTT
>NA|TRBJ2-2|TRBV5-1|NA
CASSSGTNTNTGELFF
TGCGCCAGCAGCTCGGGGACGAATACGAACACCGGGGAGCTGTTTTTT
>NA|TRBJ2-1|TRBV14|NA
CASSQLGDNPYNEQFF
TGTGCCAGCAGCCAGCTCGGGGACAACCCCTACAATGAGCAGTTCTTC
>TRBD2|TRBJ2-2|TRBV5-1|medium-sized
CASSRGAGTGELFF
TGCGCCTCCTCGCGGGGGGCAGGCACCGGGGAGCTGTTTTTT
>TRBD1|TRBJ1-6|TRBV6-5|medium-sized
CASSLTGAHSPLHF
TGTGCCAGCAGTTTAACAGGGGCCCATTCACCCCTCCACTTT
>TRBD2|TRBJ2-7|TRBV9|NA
CASRKSLAGGPPSYEQYF
TGTGCCAGCAGAAAGTCTTTAGCGGGAGGGCCCCCCTCCTACGAGCAGTACTTC
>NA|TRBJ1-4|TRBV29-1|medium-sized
CSVQMEEKLFF
TGCAGCGTTCAGATGGAGGAAAAACTGTTTTTT
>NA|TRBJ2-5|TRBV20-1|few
CSARMSTEETQYF
TGCAGTGCTAGAATGAGTACGGAAGAGACCCAGTACTTC
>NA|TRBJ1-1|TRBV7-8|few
CASSLKVAGPDSGTEAFF
TGTGCCAGCAGCTTAAAGGTTGCCGGGCCCGATTCTGGAACTGAAGCTTTCTTT
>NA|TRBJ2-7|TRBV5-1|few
CASSLRGDEQYF
TGCGCCAGCAGCTTGAGAGGCGACGAGCAGTACTTC